This TCR beta chain was identified during a study of blood T cell repertoires in COVID-19. Sequenced by immunoSEQ multiplex PCR; TCRdb stores in-frame clones only, minus some. The sample holds over 65,000 clones, under 80% seen once. Per the germline V gene, CDR1 is SNHLY and CDR2 is FYNNEI. Trimming took 6 bases from V and 4 from J; bases not matched to a gene: 12. CDR3 length: 16 amino acids. The chain carries TRBV2 and TRBJ1-1; TRBD1 matches at 9 bases. Sample: peripheral blood. The clonotype comes from a man aged 55 to 70 with COVID-19, enrolled during active disease. CDR3: CASRATYRGPSTEAFF. The CDR3 DNA follows: TGTGCCAGCAGGGCAACTTACAGGGGGCCGAGCACTGAAGCTTTCTTT.